Listed below are T cell receptor beta chains from one sample, sequenced in a study of beta chain features in type 1 diabetes. Sequencing was performed with immunoSEQ multiplex PCR; in TCRdb, only in-frame clones are kept and a portion is missing. The top ten clones hold less than 0.5% of a sample with around 340,000 clones, 6.5% to 10% of them seen once. Material for sequencing was central memory CD4+ T cells from blood. Receptors originate from a woman aged 18-29 years in good health. The CDR3 runs from the conserved cysteine through the conserved F or W. The order of the fields is J gene, clone size, V gene, D gene, CDR3 DNA, CDR3 protein. D genes are given only for firm matches. The listing skips clone size in some rows; elsewhere it reads once, few, many or a size class.

j_gene: TRBJ2-3
abundance: NA
v_gene: TRBV11-2
d_gene: TRBD2
CDR3nt: TGTGCCAGCAGCACTAGGACTAGCGGGAGAGATACGCAGTATTTT
CDR3aa: CASSTRTSGRDTQYF

j_gene: TRBJ2-7
abundance: NA
v_gene: TRBV2
d_gene: NA
CDR3nt: TGTGCCAGCAGACCCGGGCAGACCTACGAGCAGTACTTC
CDR3aa: CASRPGQTYEQYF

j_gene: TRBJ1-1
abundance: few
v_gene: TRBV7-3
d_gene: NA
CDR3nt: TGTGCCAGCAGCAAGGGACATTCGAACACTGAAGCTTTCTTT
CDR3aa: CASSKGHSNTEAFF

j_gene: TRBJ1-2
abundance: few
v_gene: TRBV19
d_gene: NA
CDR3nt: TGTGCCAGTAGCAGGGACGGCTACCTCTATGGCTACACCTTC
CDR3aa: CASSRDGYLYGYTF

j_gene: TRBJ1-2
abundance: few
v_gene: TRBV7-2
d_gene: NA
CDR3nt: TGTGCCAGCACCCCTTTAAACTGGAGAGTAGAGGGCTACACCTTC
CDR3aa: CASTPLNWRVEGYTF

j_gene: TRBJ2-7
abundance: many
v_gene: TRBV2
d_gene: NA
CDR3nt: TGTGCCAGCAGTGAAGCGCGGACTAACCTACCCGAGCAGTACTTC
CDR3aa: CASSEARTNLPEQYF

j_gene: TRBJ2-5
abundance: few
v_gene: TRBV6-5
d_gene: TRBD2
CDR3nt: TGTGCCAGCAGTTACTCGACTAGCGGGAGGGCCGGATGGTACTTC
CDR3aa: CASSYSTSGRAGWYF

j_gene: TRBJ2-1
abundance: few
v_gene: TRBV9
d_gene: NA
CDR3nt: TGTGCCAGCAGCGTAGCCAACAATGAGCAGTTCTTC
CDR3aa: CASSVANNEQFF

j_gene: TRBJ2-7
abundance: NA
v_gene: TRBV10-3
d_gene: TRBD2
CDR3nt: TGTGCCATCAGTGGGGCGGGAGCGGGTTACGAGCAGTACTTC
CDR3aa: CAISGAGAGYEQYF

j_gene: TRBJ2-5
abundance: few
v_gene: TRBV14
d_gene: TRBD2
CDR3nt: TGTGCCAGCAGCCAAGAGGCGGGAGTGGAGACCCAGTACTTC
CDR3aa: CASSQEAGVETQYF

j_gene: TRBJ1-2
abundance: NA
v_gene: TRBV5-1
d_gene: NA
CDR3nt: TGCGCCAGCAGCTTGGGACACTTCGGCTACACCTTC
CDR3aa: CASSLGHFGYTF

j_gene: TRBJ2-1
abundance: few
v_gene: TRBV6-5
d_gene: TRBD2
CDR3nt: TGTGCCAGCAGTCACGGACTAGTGAGCAGTGAGCAGTTCTTC
CDR3aa: CASSHGLVSSEQFF

j_gene: TRBJ2-7
abundance: NA
v_gene: TRBV25-1
d_gene: TRBD2
CDR3nt: TGTGCCAGCAGTGAATCCAGCGGGAGAGAGCAGTACTTC
CDR3aa: CASSESSGREQYF

j_gene: TRBJ2-1
abundance: NA
v_gene: TRBV11-2
d_gene: TRBD2
CDR3nt: TGTGCCAGCAGCTTAGATCGCGCGGGAGGTAATGAGCAGTTCTTC
CDR3aa: CASSLDRAGGNEQFF

j_gene: TRBJ2-1
abundance: NA
v_gene: TRBV19
d_gene: TRBD2
CDR3nt: TGTGCCAGTAGTATAGCGGCGGGACTATACAATGAGCAGTTCTTC
CDR3aa: CASSIAAGLYNEQFF

j_gene: TRBJ2-7
abundance: NA
v_gene: TRBV6-6
d_gene: NA
CDR3nt: TGTGCCAGCAGTTATCTCAAAGGCTACGAGCAGTACTTC
CDR3aa: CASSYLKGYEQYF

j_gene: TRBJ1-5
abundance: few
v_gene: TRBV7-2
d_gene: NA
CDR3nt: TGTGCCAGCAGCTTATTTAGGGGAGACAATCAGCCCCAGCATTTT
CDR3aa: CASSLFRGDNQPQHF

j_gene: TRBJ2-2
abundance: few
v_gene: TRBV7-9
d_gene: NA
CDR3nt: TGTGCCAGCACAATCGGCGATGGGGAGCTGTTTTTT
CDR3aa: CASTIGDGELFF

j_gene: TRBJ2-5
abundance: few
v_gene: TRBV6-6
d_gene: NA
CDR3nt: TGTGCCAGCACCCAGGGTGGCACCGCCGCGGAGACCCAGTACTTC
CDR3aa: CASTQGGTAAETQYF

j_gene: TRBJ2-2
abundance: NA
v_gene: TRBV9
d_gene: NA
CDR3nt: TGTGCCAGCAGCGGCGGACTTATGGCCGGGGAGCTGTTTTTT
CDR3aa: CASSGGLMAGELFF

j_gene: TRBJ2-5
abundance: NA
v_gene: TRBV5-1
d_gene: NA
CDR3nt: TGCGCCAGCAGACCGGGCAGCGGAAAAGAGACCCAGTACTTC
CDR3aa: CASRPGSGKETQYF

j_gene: TRBJ1-2
abundance: few
v_gene: TRBV19
d_gene: TRBD1
CDR3nt: TGTGCCAGTAAAACGGGACAGGGATATGGCTACACCTTC
CDR3aa: CASKTGQGYGYTF

j_gene: TRBJ2-5
abundance: few
v_gene: TRBV9
d_gene: TRBD1
CDR3nt: TGTGCCAGCAGCGTCGGACAGGGGAAAGAGACCCAGTACTTC
CDR3aa: CASSVGQGKETQYF

j_gene: TRBJ1-5
abundance: many
v_gene: TRBV7-9
d_gene: NA
CDR3nt: TGTGCCAGCAGCTCTTGGGATAACAATCAGCCCCAGCATTTT
CDR3aa: CASSSWDNNQPQHF

j_gene: TRBJ2-1
abundance: many
v_gene: TRBV5-4
d_gene: TRBD2
CDR3nt: TGTGCCAGCAGCTTGGACGGGACTAGCGGCTACAATGAGCAGTTCTTC
CDR3aa: CASSLDGTSGYNEQFF

j_gene: TRBJ1-2
abundance: few
v_gene: TRBV10-3
d_gene: NA
CDR3nt: TGTGCCAGCAGTTACCAACAGGGCGCAGCTAACTATGGCTACACCTTC
CDR3aa: CASSYQQGAANYGYTF

j_gene: TRBJ1-2
abundance: NA
v_gene: TRBV19
d_gene: TRBD1
CDR3nt: TGTGCCAGTAGTACGGGACAGAGCTATGGCTACACCTTC
CDR3aa: CASSTGQSYGYTF